The 5 T cell receptor beta chains below come from one sample, sequenced in a study of T cell changes during pregnancy in multiple sclerosis. TCRdb keeps only in-frame clones here, not all; method: immunoSEQ multiplex PCR. The sample has approximately 25,000 clones, more than 70% seen once. The sample consisted of CD4+ T cells from peripheral blood mononuclear cells, taken in the first trimester of pregnancy. The source of these receptors is a female donor in good health, enrolled as a control in a pregnancy study.

This clone came up once. DNA for the CDR3: TGTGCCAGTAGTATAACGCAGGGGCGGTACACTGAAGCTTTCTTT. Translated, it gives CASSITQGRYTEAFF. This chain uses TRBV19 with TRBJ1-1; D perhaps matches TRBD1 (6 bases). Germline assignment: CDR1 LNHDA and CDR2 SQIVND (reference sequence). The CDR3 consists of 15 residues. Trimming removed 2 bases at V and 3 bases at J, with 13 bases between.

V is TRBV19 and J is TRBJ1-6, with D perhaps matching TRBD1 (5 bases). V was pared by 0 bases and J by 0 bases, with 9 bases between. Per the germline V gene, CDR1 is LNHDA and CDR2 is SQIVND (reference sequence). This CDR3 has 17 amino acids. For the CDR3, the DNA is TGTGCCAGTAGTATAGACAACGGGGGCTCCTATAATTCACCCCTCCACTTT. Amino acid sequence: CASSIDNGGSYNSPLHF.

This clone came up once. Here the CDR3 DNA reads TGTGCCAGCAGCCCGGGTCTCACTGGAAACACCATATATTTT. It encodes CASSPGLTGNTIYF. The gene calls are TRBV11-2 and TRBJ1-3; D gene ambiguous. This CDR3 is built from 14 residues. With 5 bases removed from V and 2 bases from J, the gap between germline ends came to 10 bases. Germline V gene data show CDR1 as SGHAT and CDR2 as FQNNGV.

The V gene is TRBV7-8, the J gene TRBJ2-2, with TRBD1 matching over 7 bases. CDR3 length: 15 residues. Unmatched junction bases numbered 5, after V lost 4 bases and J lost 3 bases. Germline CDR1 and CDR2: SGHVS and FQNEAQ. CDR3 sequence: CASSSGTAYTGELFF. In DNA, the CDR3 is TGTGCCAGCAGCTCCGGGACAGCTTACACCGGGGAGCTGTTTTTT.

The gene calls are TRBV4-2 and TRBJ1-1; TRBD1 is a possible D gene (5 bases). V lost 2 bases, J lost 0 bases, and 16 bases lay in between. CDR3 length: 17 residues. The V gene's germline CDR1 is LGHNA and CDR2 YNFKEQ. This chain's CDR3 is CASSQLIDWGMNTEAFF. CDR3 DNA sequence: TGTGCCAGCAGCCAACTTATAGACTGGGGCATGAACACTGAAGCTTTCTTT.